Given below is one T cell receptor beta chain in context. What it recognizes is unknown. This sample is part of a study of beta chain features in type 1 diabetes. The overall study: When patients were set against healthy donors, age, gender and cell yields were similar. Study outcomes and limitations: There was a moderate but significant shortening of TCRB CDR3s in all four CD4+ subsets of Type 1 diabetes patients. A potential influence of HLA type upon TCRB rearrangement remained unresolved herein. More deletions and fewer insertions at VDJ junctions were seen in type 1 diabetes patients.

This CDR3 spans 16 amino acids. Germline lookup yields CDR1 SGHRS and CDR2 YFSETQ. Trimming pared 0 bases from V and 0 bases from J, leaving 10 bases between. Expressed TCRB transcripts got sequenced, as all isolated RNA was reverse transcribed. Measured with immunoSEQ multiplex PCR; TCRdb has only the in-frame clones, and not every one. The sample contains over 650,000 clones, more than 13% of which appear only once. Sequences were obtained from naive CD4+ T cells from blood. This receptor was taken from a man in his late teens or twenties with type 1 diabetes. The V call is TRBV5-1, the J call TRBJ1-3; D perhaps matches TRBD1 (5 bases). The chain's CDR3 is CASSLGQTSSGNTIYF. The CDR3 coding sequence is TGCGCCAGCAGCTTGGGACAGACAAGCTCTGGAAACACCATATATTTT.